This TCR beta chain was sequenced in a study of STAT5B mutations in CD4+ large granular lymphocyte leukemia. In germline, CDR1 is SGHVS, CDR2 FQNEAQ. Trimming left V 1 base short and J 6 bases short, with 22 bases between. The CDR3 sequence is 18 residues long. Here immunoSEQ multiplex PCR was the method, and the copy in TCRdb shows in-frame clones only, minus some. The table includes fewer than 25,000 clones, 78% detected once. Sample: CD4+ T cells from blood buffy coats. The TCR was taken from a human donor in good health. The chain joins TRBV7-8 to TRBJ2-1; perhaps TRBD1 as D (6 bases). CDR3 amino acids: CASSLVPGFSNRVNEQFF. The CDR3 bases are TGTGCCAGCAGCTTAGTGCCTGGATTCTCTAACAGGGTCAATGAGCAGTTCTTC.